Listed here are 31 T cell receptor beta chains from one sample, sequenced in a study of breast tumors, draining lymph nodes, adjacent tissues. Each CDR3 protein is one row after TCRdb ran MiXCR on the multiplex PCR reads. This table has about 25,000 distinct CDR3 sequences, roughly a quarter appearing once. Sequenced sample: breast tumor tissue. The origin of the receptors is a female donor with breast cancer. Some clones in this sample may be carry-over from other donors' samples.

This clonotype was seen many times. The chain couples TRBV5-4 to TRBJ1-2; D gene unclear. This CDR3 comprises 14 residues. Trimming shortened V by 0 bases and J by 4 bases, and 10 bases separated the two germline ends. Germline-derived CDR1 and CDR2 are SGHNT and YYREEE (reference sequence). The DNA for the CDR3 is TGTGCCAGCAGCTTGGAGGGAGGCAGCTATGGCTACACCTTC. Its translation: CASSLEGGSYGYTF. Looking up the rest from reference TRBV5-4 and TRBJ1-2 gives the full variable domain: ETGVTQSPTHLIKTRGQQVTLRCSSQSGHNTVSWYQQALGQGPQFIFQYYREEENGRGNFPPRFSGLQFPNYSSELNVNALELDDSALYLCASSLEGGSYGYTFGSGTRLTVV.

This clonotype came up many times. This chain uses TRBV7-8 with TRBJ2-2; D remains unclear. This CDR3 region has 15 residues. The V end lost 0 bases, the J end lost 3 bases, and 8 bases lay between the germline ends. Germline CDR1 and CDR2: SGHVS and FQNEAQ. The DNA of the CDR3 is TGTGCCAGCAGCTTAGCTGCCGGTTACACCGGGGAGCTGTTTTTT. Its translation is CASSLAAGYTGELFF.

This clonotype was observed at least ten times. The gene calls are TRBV18 and TRBJ2-7; 9 bases line up with TRBD1. Germline V gene lookup returns CDR1 KGHSH and CDR2 LQKENI. The V gene end was trimmed by 6 bases and the J gene end by 1 base; junction bases not matched to a gene: 7. The CDR3 is made up of 15 amino acids. CDR3: CASSYTGTGSYEQYF. The CDR3 DNA sequence: TGTGCCAGCTCCTATACCGGGACAGGGTCCTACGAGCAGTACTTC.

This clonotype was detected many times. The rearrangement joins TRBV20-1 to TRBJ2-3; tentatively, D is TRBD1 (6 bases). The CDR3 runs 18 residues. CDR1 is DFQATT, CDR2 SNEGSKA, per germline (reference sequence). V lost 5 bases to trimming and J lost 0 bases, with 24 bases between them. This CDR3 is CSADGRDTRSASTDTQYF. DNA for the CDR3: TGCAGTGCTGACGGACGGGACACAAGATCAGCTAGCACAGATACGCAGTATTTT.

This clonotype appeared many times. The chain combines TRBV3-1 with TRBJ2-7; D remains unclear. This CDR3 region has 12 residues. Per the germline V gene, CDR1 is LGHDT and CDR2 is YNNKEL (reference sequence). Trimming pared 3 bases from V and 4 bases from J, leaving 7 bases between. The CDR3 protein is CASSQTLYEQYF. The CDR3 DNA follows: TGTGCCAGCAGCCAGACTCTTTACGAGCAGTACTTC.

This clonotype was detected only a few times. This sequence joins TRBV28 and TRBJ2-1; TRBD1 agrees at 7 bases. Germline values: CDR1 MDHEN, CDR2 SYDVKM. V lost 3 bases and J lost 2; bases outside the gene matches: 1. The CDR3 sequence is 14 residues long. CDR3 DNA sequence: TGTGCCAGCAGTTTCAGGGGGACCTACAATGAGCAGTTCTTC. Translation: CASSFRGTYNEQFF.

The chain is built from TRBV10-1 and TRBJ2-3; the D is unclear. With 2 bases removed from V and 4 bases from J, the gap between germline ends came to 7 bases. Germline CDR1 and CDR2: WNHNN and SYGVQD (reference sequence). The length of the CDR3 is 13 residues. As DNA, the CDR3 is TGCGCCAGCAGTGAGAGTTTGGCAGATACGCAGTATTTT. Translated: CASSESLADTQYF.

This chain joins TRBV27 and TRBJ2-7; TRBD2 agrees at 9 bases. Germline V gives CDR1 MNHEY, CDR2 SMNVEV (reference sequence). V trimming: 5 bases; J trimming: 6 bases; junction bases outside the gene matches: 17. This CDR3 has 17 residues. DNA of the CDR3: TGTGCCAGCAGTCCTAGCGGGGAGTCCTATCGAACTGTCGAGCAGTACTTC. It specifies CASSPSGESYRTVEQYF.

This clonotype was detected only once. This chain connects TRBV4-1 to TRBJ1-5, with TRBD1 as a possible D gene (5 bases). CDR1 is MGHRA, CDR2 YSYEKL, per germline. The CDR3 sequence is 16 residues long. The germline V and J ends were trimmed by 2 bases and 7 bases, with 18 bases remaining between them. This chain's CDR3 is CASSQRQPPDTQPQHF. For the CDR3, the DNA is TGCGCCAGCAGCCAAAGGCAACCCCCGGACACACAGCCCCAGCATTTT.

This clonotype was recorded many times. The V gene is TRBV11-2, the J gene TRBJ2-7; 8 positions agree with TRBD2. The germline gives CDR1 SGHAT, CDR2 FQNNGV. V gave up 0 bases and J gave up 3 bases; unmatched junction bases: 4. This CDR3 is built from 15 residues. The DNA for the CDR3 is TGTGCCAGCAGCTTAGACCGGACTAGCATCTACGAGCAGTACTTC. This encodes CASSLDRTSIYEQYF.

Many counts were recorded for this clonotype. The chain combines TRBV20-1 with TRBJ2-3; no clear D gene. V was trimmed by 2 bases and J by 10 bases, leaving 16 bases between them. From germline, CDR1 is DFQATT and CDR2 SNEGSKA (reference sequence). The CDR3 covers 13 residues. Here the CDR3 reads CSARSGGREAQYF. Here the CDR3 DNA reads TGCAGTGCTAGATCTGGCGGTAGGGAAGCGCAGTATTTT.

This clonotype was picked up many times. The rearrangement joins TRBV6-5 to TRBJ2-5; D possibly matches TRBD1 or TRBD2 (5 bases each). The CDR3 sequence is 14 residues long. Germline values: CDR1 MNHEY, CDR2 SVGAGI. V was clipped by 2 bases and J by 4 bases, with 11 bases between them. The CDR3 DNA is TGTGCCAGCAGTTACGGGACGGCCGGAGAGACCCAGTACTTC. Translated, it gives CASSYGTAGETQYF.

J is TRBJ1-1 and V is TRBV7-9, with TRBD1 as a possible D gene (6 bases). CDR1 and CDR2 from the germline V gene are SEHNR and FQNEAQ (reference sequence). Trimming removed 5 bases from V and 4 bases from J, with 20 bases in between. The CDR3 runs 16 residues. The CDR3 DNA reads TGTGCCAGCAGCGAACGGCGGGGGGGCTGGGGCACTGAAGCTTTCTTT. This encodes CASSERRGGWGTEAFF.

The chain uses TRBV15 and TRBJ2-1, with a tentative D call TRBD1 (6 bases). The germline V gene encodes CDR1 LNHNV and CDR2 YYDKDF (reference sequence). The CDR3 is made up of 14 amino acids. The chain's CDR3 is CTASRTAVYNEQFF. CDR3 in DNA: TGTACCGCCAGCAGGACAGCTGTATACAATGAGCAGTTCTTC.

The rearrangement links TRBV28 to TRBJ1-2; 7 positions agree with TRBD1. J was trimmed by 3 bases and V by 8 bases; bases with no gene match: 12. Germline V gene sequence: CDR1 MDHEN, CDR2 SYDVKM. The CDR3 totals 15 residues. CDR3 coding DNA: TGTGCCAGCGGTCCTCCGACAGGGTCTGACTATGGCTACACCTTC. The encoded protein is CASGPPTGSDYGYTF.

As concerns this clonotype: No conserved phenylalanine or tryptophan ends this CDR3, so it is likely a read error. This rearrangement joins TRBV2 to TRBJ2-5; possibly TRBD2 for D (6 bases). Germline V gene sequence: CDR1 SNHLY, CDR2 FYNNEI. The germline V and J ends were trimmed by 3 bases and 5 bases, with 16 bases remaining between them. This CDR3 is built from 15 residues. The CDR3 here is CASSERTGGRETQYS. The CDR3 nucleotides read TGTGCCAGCAGTGAGAGAACAGGAGGGAGGGAGACCCAGTACTCC.

This clonotype occurred many times. CDR3: CASIELSEQYF. Here the CDR3 DNA reads TGTGCCAGCATCGAACTTAGCGAGCAGTACTTC. This chain links TRBV6-1 with TRBJ2-7; no reliable D call. V lost 7 bases, J lost 6 bases, and 10 bases lay in between. The germline V gene has CDR1 MNHNS and CDR2 SASEGT. The CDR3 sequence is 11 residues long.

The chain combines TRBV18 with TRBJ2-2, with D possibly TRBD1 on 6 matching bases. This CDR3 spans 15 amino acids. V was pared by 3 bases and J by 2 bases, with 10 bases between. The germline gives CDR1 KGHSH, CDR2 LQKENI. The CDR3 DNA sequence: TGTGCCAGCTCACCCGGCAGGGGAAACACCGGGGAGCTGTTTTTT. Its translation: CASSPGRGNTGELFF. The entire variable domain, with the rest obtained from reference TRBV18 and TRBJ2-2, is as follows: NAGVMQNPRHLVRRRGQEARLRCSPMKGHSHVYWYRQLPEEGLKFMVYLQKENIIDESGMPKERFSAEFPKEGPSILRIQQVVRGDSAAYFCASSPGRGNTGELFFGEGSRLTVL.

This clonotype was counted ten times or more. The chain combines TRBV6-1 with TRBJ2-5; D not certain. Germline V gene sequence: CDR1 MNHNS, CDR2 SASEGT. The CDR3 is 12 residues long. Trimming took 7 bases from V and 4 from J, leaving 10 bases between them. The DNA for the CDR3 is TGTGCCAGCATGGGGTTTGGAGAGACCCAGTACTTC. The encoded protein is CASMGFGETQYF.

This clonotype was detected ten times or more. One end of the junction does not line up with germline, which may come from a read error. The CDR3: CTWLLAHTQYF. CDR3 coding DNA: TGTACCTGGCTTCTGGCGCATACGCAGTATTTT. The chain has TRBV30 and TRBJ2-3; unclear D gene. The CDR3 spans 11 residues. Germline values: CDR1 GTSNPN, CDR2 SVGIG (reference sequence).

This clonotype was counted many times. The V and J genes are TRBV2 and TRBJ2-1, with 8 positions matching TRBD2. Trimming at V came to 8 bases and at J to 5 bases, leaving 8 bases not matched to a gene. CDR1 is SNHLY and CDR2 is FYNNEI in the germline V gene. The CDR3 runs to 14 residues. CDR3 sequence reads: CASATSGPNNEQFF. The DNA for the CDR3 is TGTGCCAGCGCAACTAGCGGACCAAACAATGAGCAGTTCTTC. The complete variable domain, with remaining parts taken from reference TRBV2 and TRBJ2-1, reads EPEVTQTPSHQVTQMGQEVILRCVPISNHLYFYWYRQILGQKVEFLVSFYNNEISEKSEIFDDQFSVERPDGSNFTLKIRSTKLEDSAMYFCASATSGPNNEQFFGPGTRLTVL.

Ten or more counts support this clonotype. The chain joins TRBV6-5 to TRBJ2-3; tentatively, D is TRBD1 (6 bases). The V gene's germline CDR1 is MNHEY and CDR2 SVGAGI. The germline V and J ends were trimmed by 3 bases and 3 bases, with 16 bases remaining between them. The CDR3 has 16 amino acids. CDR3 protein: CASSYSDREVTDTQYF. The CDR3 coding sequence is TGTGCCAGCAGTTATTCGGACAGAGAAGTGACAGATACGCAGTATTTT.

The V gene is TRBV20-1, the J gene TRBJ1-1, with D uncertain. Germline assignment: CDR1 DFQATT and CDR2 SNEGSKA (reference sequence). CDR3 length equals 12 residues. The CDR3 nucleotides read TGCAGGACGGACCTAACGAACACTGAAGCTTTCTTT. Translated: CRTDLTNTEAFF.

The gene calls are TRBV9 and TRBJ2-5; D is uncertain. V was cut by 0 bases and J by 3 bases, with 9 bases left in between. This CDR3 contains 14 residues. Germline lookup yields CDR1 SGDLS and CDR2 YYNGEE. The DNA of the CDR3 is TGTGCCAGCAGCGTAGACTTACGCGAAGAGACCCAGTACTTC. Translated: CASSVDLREETQYF.

The chain uses TRBV12-3 or TRBV12-4 and TRBJ2-2, with D hard to call. The CDR3 spans 18 residues. V was trimmed by 7 bases and J by 5 bases, leaving 26 bases between them. CDR3 protein: CASTPPAPFIDETGELFF. CDR3 DNA: TGTGCCAGCACCCCCCCCGCCCCCTTCATCGATGAAACCGGGGAGCTGTTTTTT.

Judged by abundance, this clonotype is medium-sized. The V gene is TRBV12-3 or TRBV12-4, the J gene TRBJ2-5; D perhaps matches TRBD2 (5 bases). V was clipped by 2 bases and J by 5 bases, with 6 bases between them. The CDR3 loop spans 12 amino acids. The CDR3 loop reads CASSLPGETQYF. CDR3 sequence (DNA): TGTGCCAGCAGTTTACCGGGGGAGACCCAGTACTTC.

Note on this clonotype: A much larger clonotype is one base distant, so this may be a read error. The V gene is TRBV20-1, the J gene TRBJ1-5; 8 nucleotides agree with TRBD1. The CDR3 loop spans 15 amino acids. Germline-derived CDR1 and CDR2 are DFQATT and SNEGSKA (reference sequence). The CDR3 sequence: CSAPRQGQRNQPRHF. The CDR3 coding sequence is TGCAGTGCCCCCCGACAGGGGCAGAGGAATCAGCCCCGGCATTTT.

To note about this clonotype: Lacking the conserved final phenylalanine or tryptophan, this CDR3 likely reflects a read error. V is TRBV27 and J is TRBJ2-5; 9 nucleotides match TRBD1. The V and J ends lost 3 bases and 4 bases, in that order; junction bases with no gene match: 3. The CDR3 length is 14 residues. Germline V CDR1 and CDR2: MNHEY, SMNVEV (reference sequence). The CDR3 DNA reads as TGTGCCAGCAGTTTTGGACAGGGGACAGAGACCCAGTACCTC. Its translation: CASSFGQGTETQYL.

This clonotype was observed at least ten times. The rearrangement uses TRBV9 and TRBJ2-1; weak D call: TRBD1 (6 bases). The CDR3 length is 16 residues. V lost 0 bases and J 5 bases, leaving 15 bases between the germline ends. CDR1 is SGDLS and CDR2 is YYNGEE in the germline V gene. For the CDR3, the DNA is TGTGCCAGCAGCGTAGAGTGTAGGGACAATGACAATGAGCAGTTCTTC. Protein: CASSVECRDNDNEQFF.

This clonotype was counted ten times or more. This sequence joins TRBV5-1 and TRBJ2-3, with 9 nucleotides matching TRBD2. The length of the CDR3 is 18 residues. V trimming: 5 bases; J trimming: 0 bases; junction bases outside the gene matches: 13. The germline CDR1 and CDR2 sequences are SGHRS and YFSETQ. The CDR3 sequence is CASSPWQSGRTSTDTQYF. The DNA for the CDR3 is TGCGCCAGCAGTCCATGGCAAAGCGGGAGGACTAGCACAGATACGCAGTATTTT.

This clonotype was recorded many times. This chain connects TRBV10-2 to TRBJ1-3, with unresolved D. CDR1 is WSHSY, CDR2 SAAADI, per germline. V lost 4 bases and J lost 0, with 4 bases in between. CDR3 length: 13 residues. CDR3 amino acids: CASSANSGNTIYF. CDR3 coding DNA: TGCGCCAGCAGTGCCAACTCTGGAAACACCATATATTTT.